Shown below are 10 T cell receptor beta chains from a single sample sequenced in a study of blood T cell repertoires in COVID-19. Repertoires were generated with immunoSEQ multiplex PCR, while TCRdb's copy carries only in-frame clones and drops some. The repertoire holds about 250,000 clones, with approximately 86% as singletons. Input material: PBMCs or T cells enriched from blood (not recorded which). Every receptor here comes from a woman between 50 and 59 years old who had recovered from COVID-19.

The rearrangement joins TRBV4-1 to TRBJ2-1, with D possibly matching TRBD2 (5 bases). Between the trimmed V and J ends, which lost 6 bases and 1 base, there was a span of 16 bases. This CDR3 has 16 residues. Germline CDR1 is MGHRA and CDR2 is YSYEKL. CDR3 bases: TGCGCCAGCAGACTAGTGGGGTCAATGTCCTACAATGAGCAGTTCTTC. Protein: CASRLVGSMSYNEQFF.

The V and J genes are TRBV7-9 and TRBJ1-2; 8 nucleotides line up with TRBD1. Germline V gene sequence: CDR1 SEHNR, CDR2 FQNEAQ (reference sequence). This CDR3 is built from 12 residues. Trimming took 5 bases from V and 5 from J; bases not matched to a gene: 1. CDR3 sequence: CASSGQGYGYTF. The CDR3 nucleotides read TGTGCCAGCAGCGGACAGGGATATGGCTACACCTTC.

V and J are TRBV19 and TRBJ2-2; 9 nucleotides match TRBD2. Per the germline V gene, CDR1 is LNHDA and CDR2 is SQIVND (reference sequence). The CDR3 spans 16 residues. V gave up 4 bases and J gave up 0 bases; unmatched junction bases: 3. The CDR3 DNA reads as TGTGCCAGTAGTACGGCTAGCGGGACGAACACCGGGGAGCTGTTTTTT. Translated, it gives CASSTASGTNTGELFF.

J is TRBJ1-1 and V is TRBV9; D is ambiguous. The germline gives CDR1 SGDLS, CDR2 YYNGEE. V was clipped by 3 bases and J by 11 bases, with 14 bases between them. The CDR3 has 12 residues. In DNA, the CDR3 is TGTGCCAGCAGCGCCGGTGAACCCGGGGCTTTCTTT. Its translation: CASSAGEPGAFF.

V usage is TRBV28 and J usage is TRBJ2-7, with D hard to call. Trimming took 2 bases from V and 2 from J, leaving 10 bases between them. This CDR3 spans 14 amino acids. Per germline, CDR1 MDHEN and CDR2 SYDVKM. As DNA, the CDR3 is TGTGCCAGCAGTTTACGTCCCGAGACCTACGAGCAGTACTTC. It codes for CASSLRPETYEQYF.

The chain joins TRBV19 to TRBJ1-1, with 8 bases matching TRBD1. V shed 4 bases and J 6 bases; nucleotides not matched to a gene: 7. Germline V CDR1 and CDR2: LNHDA, SQIVND (reference sequence). This CDR3 region has 14 residues. For the CDR3, the DNA is TGTGCCAGTAGTACTTATGGACAGGGCGCTGAAGCTTTCTTT. This gives the protein CASSTYGQGAEAFF. The full variable domain, its missing parts supplied by reference TRBV19 and TRBJ1-1, is DGGITQSPKYLFRKEGQNVTLSCEQNLNHDAMYWYRQDPGQGLRLIYYSQIVNDFQKGDIAEGYSVSREKKESFPLTVTSAQKNPTAFYLCASSTYGQGAEAFFGQGTRLTVV.

The chain uses TRBV4-1 and TRBJ2-7, with TRBD1 matching over 7 bases. Germline CDR1 MGHRA, CDR2 YSYEKL. This CDR3 spans 15 amino acids. With V trimmed by 3 bases and J by 5 bases, 10 bases remained unmatched. CDR3 in DNA: TGCGCCAGCAGCCAGCCCGGGACAGTCCCTGACGAGCAGTACTTC. This sequence encodes CASSQPGTVPDEQYF.

The gene calls are TRBV29-1 and TRBJ1-2, with D hard to call. The CDR3 is made up of 10 amino acids. V was pared by 6 bases and J by 3 bases, with 5 bases between. Germline CDR1 SQVTM, CDR2 ANQGSEA. The CDR3 is CSVEYYGYTF. CDR3 DNA: TGCAGCGTCGAGTACTATGGCTACACCTTC.

This chain links TRBV11-2 with TRBJ2-1; weak D call: TRBD2 (5 bases). V shed 3 bases and J shed 8 bases, with 20 bases lying between them. CDR3 length equals 16 residues. Germline loops: CDR1 SGHAT, CDR2 FQNNGV. The CDR3 region has the DNA TGTGCCAGCAGCTTTACGGCTCGGTGGCGGGTGGATGAGCAGTTCTTC. Translating gives CASSFTARWRVDEQFF.

The V and J genes are TRBV5-5 and TRBJ1-2; TRBD1 aligns across 9 bases. This CDR3 is built from 18 residues. Losses at the gene ends were 4 bases for V and 2 bases for J; bases not matched to a gene: 15. Germline loops: CDR1 SGHKS, CDR2 YYEKEE (reference sequence). This CDR3 is CASSPNPSGTGRNYGYTF. CDR3 bases: TGTGCCAGCAGCCCTAATCCCTCGGGGACAGGGCGCAACTATGGCTACACCTTC. The full variable domain, completed using reference TRBV5-5 and TRBJ1-2, is DAGVTQSPTHLIKTRGQQVTLRCSPISGHKSVSWYQQVLGQGPQFIFQYYEKEERGRGNFPDRFSARQFPNYSSELNVNALLLGDSALYLCASSPNPSGTGRNYGYTFGSGTRLTVV.